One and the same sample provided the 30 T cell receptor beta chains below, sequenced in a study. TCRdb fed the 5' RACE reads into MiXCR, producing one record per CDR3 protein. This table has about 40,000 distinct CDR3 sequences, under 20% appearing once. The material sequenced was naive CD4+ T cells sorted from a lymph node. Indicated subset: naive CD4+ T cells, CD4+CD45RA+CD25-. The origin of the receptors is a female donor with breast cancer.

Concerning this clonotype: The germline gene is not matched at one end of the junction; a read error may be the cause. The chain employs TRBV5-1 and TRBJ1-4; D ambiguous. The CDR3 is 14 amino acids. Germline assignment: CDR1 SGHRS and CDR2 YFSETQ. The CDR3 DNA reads TGCGCCAGCGGTGAGGGAACAACTAATGAAAAACTGGTTTTT. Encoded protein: CASGEGTTNEKLVF.

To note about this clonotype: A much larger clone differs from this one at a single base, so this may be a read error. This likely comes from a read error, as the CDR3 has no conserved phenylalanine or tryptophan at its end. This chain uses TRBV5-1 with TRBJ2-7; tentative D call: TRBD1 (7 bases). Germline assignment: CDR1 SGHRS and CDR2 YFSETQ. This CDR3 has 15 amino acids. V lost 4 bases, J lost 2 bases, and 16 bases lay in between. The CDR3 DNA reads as TGCGCCAGCAGCGCCATGGGGGGACAGACCTACGAGCAGTACTAC. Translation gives CASSAMGGQTYEQYY.

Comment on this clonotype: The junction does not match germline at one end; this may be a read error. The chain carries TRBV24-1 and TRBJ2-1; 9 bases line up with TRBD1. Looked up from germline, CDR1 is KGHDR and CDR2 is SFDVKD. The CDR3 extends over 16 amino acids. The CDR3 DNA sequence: TGTGCCACCTGTGATCCCGGGGGGACAGGGCGGAATGAGCAGTTCTTC. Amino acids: CATCDPGGTGRNEQFF.

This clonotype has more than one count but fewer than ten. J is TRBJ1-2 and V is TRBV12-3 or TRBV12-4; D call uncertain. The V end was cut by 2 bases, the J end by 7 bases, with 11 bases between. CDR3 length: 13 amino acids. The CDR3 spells CASSLQEVAGYTF. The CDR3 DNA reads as TGTGCCAGCAGTTTACAGGAAGTGGCTGGCTACACCTTC.

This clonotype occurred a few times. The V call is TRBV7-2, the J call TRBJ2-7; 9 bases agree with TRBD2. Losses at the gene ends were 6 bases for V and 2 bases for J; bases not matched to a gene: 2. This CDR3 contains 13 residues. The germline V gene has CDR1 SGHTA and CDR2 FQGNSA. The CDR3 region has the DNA TGTGCCAGCAGGGTAGCGGGAGCCTACGAGCAGTACTTC. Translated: CASRVAGAYEQYF.

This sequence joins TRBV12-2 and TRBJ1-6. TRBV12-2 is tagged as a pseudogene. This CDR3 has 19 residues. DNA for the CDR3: TGTGCAAGTCGGCCAAGAATGCAGGAGCACCGCTCCTATAATTCACCCCTCCACTTT. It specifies CASRPRMQEHRSYNSPLHF.

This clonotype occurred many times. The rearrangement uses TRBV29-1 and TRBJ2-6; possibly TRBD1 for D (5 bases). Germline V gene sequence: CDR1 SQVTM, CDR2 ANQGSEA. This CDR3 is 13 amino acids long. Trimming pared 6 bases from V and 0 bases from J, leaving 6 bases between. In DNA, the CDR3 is TGCAGCGTGGGGCGCTCTGGGGCCAACGTCCTGACTTTC. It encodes CSVGRSGANVLTF.

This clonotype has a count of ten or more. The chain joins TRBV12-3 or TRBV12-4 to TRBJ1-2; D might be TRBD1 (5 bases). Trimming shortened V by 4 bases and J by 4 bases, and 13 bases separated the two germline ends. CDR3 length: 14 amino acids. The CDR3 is CASSSGAGAYGYTF. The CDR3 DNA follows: TGTGCCAGCAGTTCCGGGGCTGGGGCCTATGGCTACACCTTC.

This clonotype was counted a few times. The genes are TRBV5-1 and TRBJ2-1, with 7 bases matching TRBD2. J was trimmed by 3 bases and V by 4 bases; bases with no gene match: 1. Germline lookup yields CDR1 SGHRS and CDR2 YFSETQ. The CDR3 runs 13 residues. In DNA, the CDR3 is TGCGCCAGCAGCAGCGGGAACTACAATGAGCAGTTCTTC. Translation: CASSSGNYNEQFF. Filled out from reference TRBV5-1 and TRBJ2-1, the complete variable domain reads KAGVTQTPRYLIKTRGQQVTLSCSPISGHRSVSWYQQTPGQGLQFLFEYFSETQRNKGNFPGRFSGRQFSNSRSEMNVSTLELGDSALYLCASSSGNYNEQFFGPGTRLTVL.

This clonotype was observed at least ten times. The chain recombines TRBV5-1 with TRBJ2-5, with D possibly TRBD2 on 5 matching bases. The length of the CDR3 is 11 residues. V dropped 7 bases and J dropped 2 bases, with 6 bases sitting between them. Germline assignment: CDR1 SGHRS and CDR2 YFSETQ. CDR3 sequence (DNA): TGCGCCAGCGGGGAGCAAGAGACCCAGTACTTC. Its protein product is CASGEQETQYF.

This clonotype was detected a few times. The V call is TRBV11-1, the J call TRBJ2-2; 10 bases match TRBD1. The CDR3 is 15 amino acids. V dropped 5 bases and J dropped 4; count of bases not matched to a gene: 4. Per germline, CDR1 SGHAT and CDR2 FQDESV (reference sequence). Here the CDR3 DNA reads TGTGCCAGCAGCCCGAGGACAGGGGGCACCGGGGAGCTGTTTTTT. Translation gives CASSPRTGGTGELFF.

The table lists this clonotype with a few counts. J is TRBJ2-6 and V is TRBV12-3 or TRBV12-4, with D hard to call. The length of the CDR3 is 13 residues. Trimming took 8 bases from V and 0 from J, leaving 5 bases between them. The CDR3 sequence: CASRYSGANVLTF. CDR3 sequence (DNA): TGTGCCAGCCGTTACTCTGGGGCCAACGTCCTGACTTTC.

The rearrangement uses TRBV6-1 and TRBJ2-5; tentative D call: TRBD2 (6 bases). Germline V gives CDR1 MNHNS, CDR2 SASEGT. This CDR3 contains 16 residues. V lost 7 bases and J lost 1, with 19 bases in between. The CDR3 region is CASTSGLLIGQETQYF. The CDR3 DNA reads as TGTGCCAGCACCTCGGGACTCCTCATTGGCCAAGAGACCCAGTACTTC.

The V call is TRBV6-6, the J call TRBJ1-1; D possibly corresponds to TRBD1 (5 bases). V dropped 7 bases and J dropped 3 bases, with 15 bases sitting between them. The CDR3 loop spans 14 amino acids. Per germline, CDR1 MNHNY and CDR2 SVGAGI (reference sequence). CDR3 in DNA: TGTGCCAGCATGCCCTTCGGGGGTGACACTGAAGCTTTCTTT. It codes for CASMPFGGDTEAFF.

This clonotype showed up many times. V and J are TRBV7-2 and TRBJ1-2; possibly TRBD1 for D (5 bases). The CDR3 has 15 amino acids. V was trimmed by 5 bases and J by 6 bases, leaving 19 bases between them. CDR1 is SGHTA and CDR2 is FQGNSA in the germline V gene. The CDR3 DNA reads TGTGCCAGCAGCCTCTCAAGGGGCGCGATCGATGGCTACACCTTC. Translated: CASSLSRGAIDGYTF.

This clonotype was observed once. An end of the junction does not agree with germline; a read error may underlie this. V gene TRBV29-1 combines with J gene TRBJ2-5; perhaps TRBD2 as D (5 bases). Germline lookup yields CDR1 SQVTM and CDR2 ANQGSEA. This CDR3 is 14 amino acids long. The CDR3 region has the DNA TGCAGCGTTGAAGCGGCGAGGGAGTGGGAGACCCGGTACTTC. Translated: CSVEAAREWETRYF.

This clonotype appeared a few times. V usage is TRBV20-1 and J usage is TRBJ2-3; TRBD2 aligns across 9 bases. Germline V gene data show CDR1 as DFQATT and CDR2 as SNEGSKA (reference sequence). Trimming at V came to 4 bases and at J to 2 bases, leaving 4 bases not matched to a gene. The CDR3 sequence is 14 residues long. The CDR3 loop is CSATGLAITDTQYF. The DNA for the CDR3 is TGCAGTGCTACTGGACTAGCGATCACAGATACGCAGTATTTT.

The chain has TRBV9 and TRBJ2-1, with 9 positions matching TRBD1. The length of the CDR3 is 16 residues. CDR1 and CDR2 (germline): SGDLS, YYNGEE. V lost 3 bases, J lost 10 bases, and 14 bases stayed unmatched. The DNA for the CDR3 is TGTGCCAGCAGCGAGAGCGGGACAGGGATTTGGAAGGAGCAGTTCTTC. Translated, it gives CASSESGTGIWKEQFF.

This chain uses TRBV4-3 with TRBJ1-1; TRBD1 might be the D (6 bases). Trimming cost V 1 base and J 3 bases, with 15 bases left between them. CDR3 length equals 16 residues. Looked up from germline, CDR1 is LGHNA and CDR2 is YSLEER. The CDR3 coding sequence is TGCGCCAGCAGCCAAGCGGGGGTCGCAGGGGACACTGAAGCTTTCTTT. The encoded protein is CASSQAGVAGDTEAFF.

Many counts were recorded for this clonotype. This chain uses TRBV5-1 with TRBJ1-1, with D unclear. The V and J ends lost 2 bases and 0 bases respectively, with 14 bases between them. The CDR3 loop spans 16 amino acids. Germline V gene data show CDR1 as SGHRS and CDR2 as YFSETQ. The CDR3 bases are TGCGCCAGCAGCTTAGGGATAGGTTCCATGAACACTGAAGCTTTCTTT. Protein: CASSLGIGSMNTEAFF.

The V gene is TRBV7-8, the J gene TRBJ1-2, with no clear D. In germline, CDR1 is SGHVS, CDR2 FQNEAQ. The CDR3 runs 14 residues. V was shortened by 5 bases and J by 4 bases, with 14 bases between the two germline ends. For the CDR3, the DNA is TGTGCCAGCAGCGGAGGGATTTCCCTCTATGGCTACACCTTC. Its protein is CASSGGISLYGYTF.

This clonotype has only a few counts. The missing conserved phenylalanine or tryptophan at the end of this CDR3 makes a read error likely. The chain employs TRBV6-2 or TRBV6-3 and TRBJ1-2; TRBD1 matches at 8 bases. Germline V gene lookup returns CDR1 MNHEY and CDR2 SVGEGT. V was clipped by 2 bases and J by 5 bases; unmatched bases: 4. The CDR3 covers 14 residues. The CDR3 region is CASSYGQGLYGYTL. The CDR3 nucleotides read TGTGCCAGCAGTTACGGACAGGGTCTTTATGGCTACACCCTC.

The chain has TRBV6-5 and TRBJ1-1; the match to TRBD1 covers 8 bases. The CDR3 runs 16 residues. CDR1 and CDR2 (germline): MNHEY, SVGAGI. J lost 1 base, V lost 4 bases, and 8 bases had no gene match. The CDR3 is CASSSQPGTGNTEAFF. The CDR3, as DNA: TGTGCCAGCAGTTCCCAACCCGGGACAGGGAACACTGAAGCTTTCTTT.

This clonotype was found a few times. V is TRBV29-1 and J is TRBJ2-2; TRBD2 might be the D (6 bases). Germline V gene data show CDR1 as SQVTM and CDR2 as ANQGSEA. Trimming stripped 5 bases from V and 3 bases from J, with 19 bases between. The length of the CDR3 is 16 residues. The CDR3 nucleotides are TGCAGCGTTTTGGAGGGGTCCCCCTTAGACACCGGGGAGCTGTTTTTT. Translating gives CSVLEGSPLDTGELFF.

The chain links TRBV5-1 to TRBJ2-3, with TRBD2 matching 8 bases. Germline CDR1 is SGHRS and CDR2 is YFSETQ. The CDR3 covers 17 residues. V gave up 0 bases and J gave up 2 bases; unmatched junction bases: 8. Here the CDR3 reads CASSLDSGSGITDTQYF. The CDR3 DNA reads TGCGCCAGCAGCTTGGATAGCGGTAGCGGGATCACAGATACGCAGTATTTT.

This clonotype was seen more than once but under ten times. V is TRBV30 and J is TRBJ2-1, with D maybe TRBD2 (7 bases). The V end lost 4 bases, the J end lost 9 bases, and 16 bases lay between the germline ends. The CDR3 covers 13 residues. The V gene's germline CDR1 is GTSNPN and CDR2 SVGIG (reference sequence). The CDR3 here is CAWTGGLEGEQFF. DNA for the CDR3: TGTGCCTGGACGGGGGGCCTAGAGGGTGAGCAGTTCTTC.

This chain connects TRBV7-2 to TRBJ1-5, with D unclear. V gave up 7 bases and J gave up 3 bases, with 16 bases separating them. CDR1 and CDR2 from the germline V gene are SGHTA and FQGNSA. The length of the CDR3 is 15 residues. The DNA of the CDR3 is TGTGCCAGCACCTCGGGGTTAGGGAACAATCAGCCCCAGCATTTT. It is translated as CASTSGLGNNQPQHF. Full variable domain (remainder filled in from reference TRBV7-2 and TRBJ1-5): GAGVSQSPSNKVTEKGKDVELRCDPISGHTALYWYRQSLGQGLEFLIYFQGNSAPDKSGLPSDRFSAERTGGSVSTLTIQRTQQEDSAVYLCASTSGLGNNQPQHFGDGTRLSIL.

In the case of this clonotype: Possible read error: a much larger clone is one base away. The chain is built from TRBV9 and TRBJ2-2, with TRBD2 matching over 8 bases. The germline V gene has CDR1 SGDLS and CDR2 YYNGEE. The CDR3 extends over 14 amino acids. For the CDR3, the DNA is TGTGCCAGCAGTGAGACTAGCGTCACCGGGGAGCTGTCTTTT. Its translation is CASSETSVTGELSF.

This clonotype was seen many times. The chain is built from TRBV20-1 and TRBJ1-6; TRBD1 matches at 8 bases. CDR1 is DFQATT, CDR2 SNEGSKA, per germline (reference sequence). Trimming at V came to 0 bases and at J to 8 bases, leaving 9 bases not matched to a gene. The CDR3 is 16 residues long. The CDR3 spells CSARENRQGRDSPLHF. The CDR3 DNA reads TGCAGTGCTAGAGAAAATAGACAGGGGAGGGATTCACCCCTCCACTTT.

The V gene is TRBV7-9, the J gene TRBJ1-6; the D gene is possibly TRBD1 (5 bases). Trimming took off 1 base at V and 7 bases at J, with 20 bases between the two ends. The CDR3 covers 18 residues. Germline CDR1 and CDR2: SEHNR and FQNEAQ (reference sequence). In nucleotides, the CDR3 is TGTGCCAGCAGCTTAGTGGGTAGGGGTCAAACGGGAAATTCACCCCTCCACTTT. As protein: CASSLVGRGQTGNSPLHF.